One sample yielded the 22 T cell receptor beta chains listed below, sequenced in a study of cytotoxic CD8 clonotypes in ibrutinib-treated CLL. This table comes from immunoSEQ multiplex PCR, and its TCRdb copy is limited to in-frame clones, with some not included. Of 97,000 or so clones in the sample, 70% to 80% were seen once. Sequencing used PBMCs, obtained after 12 months of ibrutinib treatment. The receptors stem from a human donor with chronic lymphocytic leukemia.

The chain recombines TRBV9 with TRBJ1-2, with D tentatively TRBD1 (6 bases). CDR3 length: 17 residues. V was cut by 3 bases and J by 4 bases, with 22 bases left in between. CDR1 is SGDLS and CDR2 is YYNGEE in the germline V gene. This CDR3 is CASSDPTLDRNFYGYTF. The CDR3 DNA is TGTGCCAGCAGCGACCCCACCCTGGACAGAAACTTCTATGGCTACACCTTC.

The chain links TRBV28 to TRBJ2-7, with a possible D match to TRBD1 (6 bases). Germline-derived CDR1 and CDR2 are MDHEN and SYDVKM. This CDR3 contains 16 residues. V was cut by 5 bases and J by 0 bases, with 17 bases left in between. In DNA, the CDR3 is TGTGCCAGCAGTGGAATGTGGGGGCTTAGCTCCTACGAGCAGTACTTC. It translates to CASSGMWGLSSYEQYF.

V usage is TRBV30 and J usage is TRBJ2-5, with 11 nucleotides matching TRBD2. The CDR3 contains 15 residues. Germline lookup yields CDR1 GTSNPN and CDR2 SVGIG (reference sequence). V shed 4 bases and J 0 bases; nucleotides not matched to a gene: 4. Written as DNA, the CDR3 is TGTGCCTGGACTAGCGGGGGGCCGTACCAAGAGACCCAGTACTTC. It translates to CAWTSGGPYQETQYF. The complete variable domain, with remaining parts taken from reference TRBV30 and TRBJ2-5, reads SQTIHQWPATLVQPVGSPLSLECTVEGTSNPNLYWYRQAAGRGLQLLFYSVGIGQISSEVPQNLSASRPQDRQFILSSKKLLLSDSGFYLCAWTSGGPYQETQYFGPGTRLLVL.

Note on this clone: Within the sample, other DNA sequences also encode this same CDR3. The rearrangement links TRBV30 to TRBJ1-3; TRBD1 aligns across 9 bases. Germline lookup yields CDR1 GTSNPN and CDR2 SVGIG (reference sequence). The trim removed 3 bases at V and 0 bases at J, leaving 0 bases unmatched. The CDR3 runs 14 residues. The DNA of the CDR3 is TGTGCCTGGAGGACAGGGGGCTCTGGAAACACCATATATTTT. Encoded protein: CAWRTGGSGNTIYF.

A single count supports this clone. The chain joins TRBV19 to TRBJ2-2; 8 bases are a match to TRBD1. V trimming: 4 bases; J trimming: 4 bases; junction bases outside the gene matches: 5. The CDR3 contains 15 residues. Per germline, CDR1 LNHDA and CDR2 SQIVND (reference sequence). The CDR3 coding sequence is TGTGCCAGTAGTAGAGGGACAGGCCTCACCGGGGAGCTGTTTTTT. Translating it yields CASSRGTGLTGELFF.

The rearrangement links TRBV10-1 to TRBJ2-2, with 7 bases matching TRBD2. This CDR3 has 14 residues. CDR1 is WNHNN, CDR2 SYGVQD, per germline (reference sequence). With 8 bases clipped from V and 4 bases from J, the junction kept 7 bases outside the gene matches. The CDR3 bases are TGCGCCAGCGGGAGGGCATCCCCCACCGGGGAGCTGTTTTTT. Protein product: CASGRASPTGELFF.

This chain connects TRBV30 to TRBJ1-3; no reliable D call. V lost 3 bases and J lost 2, with 8 bases in between. This CDR3 has 13 amino acids. The germline CDR1 and CDR2 sequences are GTSNPN and SVGIG (reference sequence). The CDR3 spells CAWSADTGNTIYF. The CDR3 DNA sequence: TGTGCCTGGAGCGCGGATACTGGAAACACCATATATTTT.

J is TRBJ2-7 and V is TRBV28; tentatively, D is TRBD1 (6 bases). CDR1 is MDHEN, CDR2 SYDVKM, per germline. The CDR3 sequence is 14 residues long. V was trimmed by 6 bases and J by 2 bases, leaving 14 bases between them. The CDR3 loop reads CASSLQGPPYEQYF. The CDR3 DNA reads TGTGCCAGCAGCCTCCAGGGGCCCCCCTACGAGCAGTACTTC.

V gene TRBV10-1 combines with J gene TRBJ2-7, with D possibly being TRBD2 (5 bases). This CDR3 comprises 17 residues. In germline, CDR1 is WNHNN, CDR2 SYGVQD (reference sequence). Trimming cost V 8 bases and J 1 base, with 24 bases left between them. The CDR3 DNA reads as TGCGCCAGCGGATCCGGGGTTGACTACACACCATCCTACGAGCAGTACTTC. Its translation: CASGSGVDYTPSYEQYF.

V is TRBV7-8 and J is TRBJ2-3; the D gene is possibly TRBD2 (5 bases). CDR3 length: 15 amino acids. Germline-derived CDR1 and CDR2 are SGHVS and FQNEAQ. V gave up 5 bases and J gave up 2 bases, with 14 bases separating them. The CDR3 nucleotides are TGTGCCAGCAGCCACCGGGAACCCTACACAGATACGCAGTATTTT. Protein sequence: CASSHREPYTDTQYF.

The gene calls are TRBV5-1 and TRBJ1-1; D not certain. In germline, CDR1 is SGHRS, CDR2 YFSETQ. V was cut by 5 bases and J by 2 bases, with 10 bases left in between. This CDR3 contains 13 residues. The CDR3 reads CASRLVGNTEAFF. CDR3 nucleotides: TGCGCCAGCAGGCTAGTCGGTAACACTGAAGCTTTCTTT.

V gene TRBV6-6 combines with J gene TRBJ1-2; D uncertain. Germline V gives CDR1 MNHNY, CDR2 SVGAGI (reference sequence). CDR3 length: 11 residues. Trimming took off 5 bases at V and 8 bases at J, with 9 bases between the two ends. CDR3: CASSQSAGYTF. In DNA form, the CDR3 reads TGTGCCAGCAGTCAATCGGCGGGCTACACCTTC.

This rearrangement joins TRBV6-1 to TRBJ2-5; 8 positions match TRBD2. This CDR3 spans 15 amino acids. Germline CDR1 and CDR2: MNHNS and SASEGT. J gave up 5 bases and V 4 bases, and 9 bases lay outside the gene matches. The CDR3 here is CASSVLRGGRETQYF. The CDR3 DNA is TGTGCCAGCAGTGTACTCCGGGGGGGCCGCGAGACCCAGTACTTC.

The chain joins TRBV5-6 to TRBJ2-5; D ambiguous. CDR3 length: 13 amino acids. V lost 0 bases, J lost 2 bases, and 5 bases lay in between. In germline, CDR1 is SGHDT, CDR2 YYEEEE. CDR3 DNA: TGTGCCAGCAGCTTGGTGGAGCAAGAGACCCAGTACTTC. Translation: CASSLVEQETQYF.

The chain links TRBV6-6 to TRBJ1-6; D is undetermined. CDR3 length: 15 amino acids. The germline V gene encodes CDR1 MNHNY and CDR2 SVGAGI (reference sequence). Trimming removed 2 bases at V and 0 bases at J, with 5 bases between. CDR3 amino acids: CASSYMGSYNSPLHF. The CDR3 nucleotides are TGTGCCAGCAGTTACATGGGCTCCTATAATTCACCCCTCCACTTT.

This clone turned up a few times. The rearrangement uses TRBV28 and TRBJ1-6, with D unresolved. Germline V gene data show CDR1 as MDHEN and CDR2 as SYDVKM. Trimming stripped 6 bases from V and 7 bases from J, with 16 bases between. The CDR3 is 15 residues long. CDR3 region: CASRHEGLGNSPLHF. The CDR3 region has the DNA TGTGCCAGCAGACACGAGGGATTGGGCAATTCACCCCTCCACTTT.

The chain recombines TRBV6-6 with TRBJ1-5, with D possibly TRBD1 on 5 matching bases. Per the germline V gene, CDR1 is MNHNY and CDR2 is SVGAGI (reference sequence). CDR3 length: 15 residues. Deletions cut 2 bases from V and 0 bases from J, with 8 bases between. Here the CDR3 DNA reads TGTGCCAGCAGTTACCTGGGGGGTAGCAATCAGCCCCAGCATTTT. It is translated as CASSYLGGSNQPQHF.

The chain uses TRBV23-1 and TRBJ2-7; 12 positions agree with TRBD1. TRBV23-1 is an ORF for which the function is uncertain. This CDR3 region has 18 residues. V shed 3 bases and J 7 bases; nucleotides not matched to a gene: 16. CDR3 in DNA: TGCGCCAGCAGTCACTATTTCGCCCCGGGACAGGGGGCATTGGAGCAGTACTTC. It is translated as CASSHYFAPGQGALEQYF.

The DNA for the CDR3 is TGTGCCAGCAGTGACCCTGCGGATTCTGGAAACACCATATATTTT. Residues: CASSDPADSGNTIYF. V gene TRBV6-6 combines with J gene TRBJ1-3; D gene uncertain. The CDR3 covers 15 residues. CDR1 and CDR2 from the germline V gene are MNHNY and SVGAGI (reference sequence). V dropped 5 bases and J dropped 1 base, with 12 bases sitting between them.

This sequence joins TRBV6-1 and TRBJ2-1; 9 nucleotides align to TRBD1. The junction had 5 bases not matched to a gene; V was cut back by 4 bases and J by 4 bases. The CDR3 is made up of 15 amino acids. The germline V gene encodes CDR1 MNHNS and CDR2 SASEGT. The CDR3 protein is CASSAGTGFYNEQFF. The CDR3 nucleotides are TGTGCCAGCAGTGCCGGGACAGGGTTTTACAATGAGCAGTTCTTC.

Worth noting for this clone: One end of the junction fails to match germline, which may point to a read error. The chain recombines TRBV6-5 with TRBJ2-7; either TRBD1 or TRBD2 may supply D (5 bases each). The CDR3 is made up of 15 amino acids. Germline V lookup: CDR1 MNHEY, CDR2 SVGAGI. The CDR3 DNA is TGTGCCAGCAGTGACTCAGGGACGAGCTCCTACGAGCAGTACTTC. Protein: CASSDSGTSSYEQYF.

This sequence joins TRBV6-5 and TRBJ1-2; 7 bases line up with TRBD1. The CDR3 contains 14 residues. Per the germline V gene, CDR1 is MNHEY and CDR2 is SVGAGI. Losses at the gene ends were 5 bases for V and 4 bases for J; bases not matched to a gene: 7. The CDR3 DNA sequence: TGTGCCAGCAGTCCTCGCGCAGGGGGCTATGGCTACACCTTC. This sequence encodes CASSPRAGGYGYTF.